This T cell receptor beta chain was recorded in a study of blood T cell repertoires in COVID-19. In the study overall: The samples span acute and convalescent COVID-19 from the United States, Italy and Spain. Nucleic acid was either cDNA or gDNA, and it came from T cells, B-cell-depleted T cells, or PBMCs.

Original data processing: Cell counts per sample came from amplifying reference gene primers. Sequenced by immunoSEQ multiplex PCR; TCRdb stores in-frame clones only, minus some. D and trimming were read from the DNA, whereas the V and J calls and clone size are those reported in that table. The table shows around 130,000 clones, with 80% to 90% occurring only once. The CDR3 has 15 residues. With 1 base removed from V and 6 bases from J, the gap between germline ends came to 12 bases. CDR1 is LNHDA and CDR2 is SQIVND in the germline V gene (reference sequence). V and J are TRBV19 and TRBJ2-2, with D possibly being TRBD1 (5 bases). The source material was peripheral blood. The TCR sequence derives from a woman in her forties or fifties with acute or convalescent COVID-19. This CDR3 is CASSIGTRAPGELFF. For the CDR3, the DNA is TGTGCCAGTAGTATAGGGACAAGGGCCCCCGGGGAGCTGTTTTTT.